Listed below are T cell receptor beta chains from one sample, sequenced in a study of early stage breast cancer tumors. Assay: immunoSEQ multiplex PCR; the TCRdb copy retains only in-frame clones and omits some. The table records 20,000 to 25,000 clones, about three quarters of them present only once. Specimen: blood. The source is a person aged 55 to 69 with breast cancer. Both conserved end residues are part of each CDR3. D genes are given only for firm matches. Not every row has a clone size; where given, it reads once, few, many or a size class.

v_call: TRBV27
d_call: NA
j_call: TRBJ2-2
clone_size: NA
cdr3_nt: TGTGCCAGCAGTTTCGGCGGCGAGGGCGGGGAGCTGTTTTTT
cdr3_aa: CASSFGGEGGELFF

v_call: TRBV11-2
d_call: NA
j_call: TRBJ2-7
clone_size: NA
cdr3_nt: TGTGCCAGCAGCTTAGCCACCTACGAGCAGTACTTC
cdr3_aa: CASSLATYEQYF

v_call: TRBV18
d_call: NA
j_call: TRBJ2-2
clone_size: NA
cdr3_nt: TGTGCCAGCTCACCAGGGAACACCGGGGAGCTGTTTTTT
cdr3_aa: CASSPGNTGELFF

v_call: TRBV10-3
d_call: TRBD2
j_call: TRBJ2-1
clone_size: NA
cdr3_nt: TGTGCCATCAACAAACTAGCGGGGGACTACAATGAGCAGTTCTTC
cdr3_aa: CAINKLAGDYNEQFF

v_call: TRBV2
d_call: NA
j_call: TRBJ2-2
clone_size: NA
cdr3_nt: TGTGCCAGCACCCCTGAGGGGGGCATCACCGGGGAGCTGTTTTTT
cdr3_aa: CASTPEGGITGELFF

v_call: TRBV19
d_call: NA
j_call: TRBJ2-7
clone_size: NA
cdr3_nt: TGTGCCAGTAGTGCAACACTACCCGGCGCTTACGAGCAGTACTTC
cdr3_aa: CASSATLPGAYEQYF

v_call: TRBV6-5
d_call: NA
j_call: TRBJ2-1
clone_size: NA
cdr3_nt: TGTGCCAGCAGTATGGGGACTGCTCCCTACAATGAGCAGTTCTTC
cdr3_aa: CASSMGTAPYNEQFF

v_call: TRBV11-2
d_call: NA
j_call: TRBJ2-3
clone_size: NA
cdr3_nt: TGTGCCAGCAGCCAGTTTTCGGCCCCAACGGCCACAGATACGCAGTATTTT
cdr3_aa: CASSQFSAPTATDTQYF

v_call: TRBV28
d_call: NA
j_call: TRBJ1-1
clone_size: NA
cdr3_nt: TGTGCCAGCAGTTTCCGCGCTGCGAACACTGAAGCTTTCTTT
cdr3_aa: CASSFRAANTEAFF

v_call: TRBV28
d_call: NA
j_call: TRBJ1-4
clone_size: NA
cdr3_nt: TGTGCCAGCAGTTTTTTCCCCAGGGGATCTCTGGACTTTGCTAATGAAAAACTGTTTTTT
cdr3_aa: CASSFFPRGSLDFANEKLFF

v_call: TRBV29-1
d_call: NA
j_call: TRBJ1-2
clone_size: NA
cdr3_nt: TGCAGCGTTGAAGGGGAAGGGACGTCTGATTTTGGCTACACCTTC
cdr3_aa: CSVEGEGTSDFGYTF

v_call: TRBV7-3
d_call: NA
j_call: TRBJ2-6
clone_size: NA
cdr3_nt: TGTGCCAGCAGCTTAACCCGGGGCGGGGCCAACGTCCTGACTTTC
cdr3_aa: CASSLTRGGANVLTF

v_call: TRBV5-1
d_call: TRBD2
j_call: TRBJ2-1
clone_size: few
cdr3_nt: TGCGCCAGCAGTTTAGCGGGCAACAATGAGCAGTTCTTC
cdr3_aa: CASSLAGNNEQFF

v_call: TRBV5-1
d_call: TRBD1
j_call: TRBJ2-5
clone_size: NA
cdr3_nt: TGCGCCAGCAGTCCACAGGGACAGGGAGTAGAGACCCAGTACTTC
cdr3_aa: CASSPQGQGVETQYF

v_call: TRBV7-9
d_call: NA
j_call: TRBJ2-3
clone_size: NA
cdr3_nt: TGTGCCAGCAGCACGGGAACAGATACGCAGTATTTT
cdr3_aa: CASSTGTDTQYF

v_call: TRBV6-5
d_call: NA
j_call: TRBJ1-2
clone_size: once
cdr3_nt: TGTGCCAGCAGCCTGAGCGGGGTTCCAGTGTCTGGCTACACCTTC
cdr3_aa: CASSLSGVPVSGYTF

v_call: TRBV19
d_call: NA
j_call: TRBJ1-2
clone_size: few
cdr3_nt: TGTGCCAGTAGTAGCCGTCGGGATGGCTACACCTTC
cdr3_aa: CASSSRRDGYTF

v_call: TRBV6-5
d_call: NA
j_call: TRBJ1-2
clone_size: NA
cdr3_nt: TGTGCCAGCAGTTACGAGTTTCCCCAAGAGGGGGGCTACACCTTC
cdr3_aa: CASSYEFPQEGGYTF

v_call: TRBV18
d_call: TRBD2
j_call: TRBJ2-1
clone_size: NA
cdr3_nt: TGTGCCAGCTCACCACCGGGCCTAGCGGAGTACAATGAGCAGTTCTTC
cdr3_aa: CASSPPGLAEYNEQFF

v_call: TRBV6-6
d_call: NA
j_call: TRBJ1-3
clone_size: NA
cdr3_nt: TGTGCCAGCAGTCCGGGACCGAACTCTGGAAACACCATATATTTT
cdr3_aa: CASSPGPNSGNTIYF

v_call: TRBV7-9
d_call: NA
j_call: TRBJ1-2
clone_size: NA
cdr3_nt: TGTGCCAGCAGCCTTCTTAATGGGTTTGCCTATGGCTACACCTTC
cdr3_aa: CASSLLNGFAYGYTF

v_call: TRBV6-1
d_call: NA
j_call: TRBJ1-5
clone_size: few
cdr3_nt: TGTGCCAGCAGTGCCGGCGCTGTTAGCAATCAGCCCCAGCATTTT
cdr3_aa: CASSAGAVSNQPQHF

v_call: TRBV10-1
d_call: NA
j_call: TRBJ2-7
clone_size: few
cdr3_nt: TGCGCCAGCAGTGAGTCGAGCTCCTACGAGCAGTACTTC
cdr3_aa: CASSESSSYEQYF

v_call: TRBV15
d_call: NA
j_call: TRBJ2-5
clone_size: NA
cdr3_nt: TGTGCCACCAGCAGAGTGGGCGGTAACCAAGAGACCCAGTACTTC
cdr3_aa: CATSRVGGNQETQYF

v_call: TRBV7-8
d_call: NA
j_call: TRBJ2-5
clone_size: NA
cdr3_nt: TGTGCCAGCAGCTTAGCCAACCAAGAGACCCAGTACTTC
cdr3_aa: CASSLANQETQYF

v_call: TRBV4-2
d_call: NA
j_call: TRBJ2-5
clone_size: NA
cdr3_nt: TGTGCCAGCAGCCAAGATGGGGGGACCGTAGAGACCCAGTACTTC
cdr3_aa: CASSQDGGTVETQYF

v_call: TRBV18
d_call: TRBD1
j_call: TRBJ1-1
clone_size: NA
cdr3_nt: TGTGCCAGCTCACCACGGACAGGGGAGGCTGAAGCTTTCTTT
cdr3_aa: CASSPRTGEAEAFF

v_call: TRBV6-6
d_call: TRBD1
j_call: TRBJ2-1
clone_size: NA
cdr3_nt: TGTGCCAGCAGGAGGGACAGAGGAGGAAACAATGAGCAGTTCTTC
cdr3_aa: CASRRDRGGNNEQFF

v_call: TRBV29-1
d_call: TRBD1
j_call: TRBJ2-2
clone_size: NA
cdr3_nt: TGCAGCGTGAAAAGGGACAGGTACACCGGGGAGCTGTTTTTT
cdr3_aa: CSVKRDRYTGELFF

v_call: TRBV6-6
d_call: NA
j_call: TRBJ1-4
clone_size: NA
cdr3_nt: TGTGCCAGCAGTCTCGACAGGTTGGGATATGAAAAACTGTTTTTT
cdr3_aa: CASSLDRLGYEKLFF

v_call: TRBV6-5
d_call: TRBD2
j_call: TRBJ2-2
clone_size: few
cdr3_nt: TGTGCCAGCAGTCTAGCGGGGGGGCTCACCGGGGAGCTGTTTTTT
cdr3_aa: CASSLAGGLTGELFF

v_call: TRBV28
d_call: TRBD1
j_call: TRBJ2-1
clone_size: NA
cdr3_nt: TGTGCCAGCACGAGACAGGGCGCTGGTAGTGAGCAGTTCTTC
cdr3_aa: CASTRQGAGSEQFF

v_call: TRBV4-1
d_call: TRBD2
j_call: TRBJ2-3
clone_size: NA
cdr3_nt: TGCGCCAGCAGCCAAGGGGGGGGAGGGAGGTTCACAGATACGCAGTATTTT
cdr3_aa: CASSQGGGGRFTDTQYF

v_call: TRBV6-4
d_call: TRBD2
j_call: TRBJ2-1
clone_size: NA
cdr3_nt: TGTGCCACTAGACTAGCGGGGGGGACAAACAATGAGCAGTTCTTC
cdr3_aa: CATRLAGGTNNEQFF

v_call: TRBV7-3
d_call: TRBD1
j_call: TRBJ1-1
clone_size: NA
cdr3_nt: TGTGCCAGCAGCCTTTCGACAGGGATGAACACTGAAGCTTTCTTT
cdr3_aa: CASSLSTGMNTEAFF

v_call: TRBV19
d_call: NA
j_call: TRBJ2-1
clone_size: NA
cdr3_nt: TGTGCCAGCGGGAAAATCGGACGGCTCAATGAGCAGTTCTTC
cdr3_aa: CASGKIGRLNEQFF

v_call: TRBV5-1
d_call: NA
j_call: TRBJ1-1
clone_size: NA
cdr3_nt: TGCGCCAGCTCTTTACAAATCGCGGTGAACACTGAAGCTTTCTTT
cdr3_aa: CASSLQIAVNTEAFF

v_call: TRBV5-1
d_call: NA
j_call: TRBJ2-5
clone_size: NA
cdr3_nt: TGCGCCAGCACCTCGGGGGGCCGCCAAGAGACCCAGTACTTC
cdr3_aa: CASTSGGRQETQYF

v_call: TRBV29-1
d_call: NA
j_call: TRBJ2-5
clone_size: NA
cdr3_nt: TGCAGCGGGGCGTACCAAGAGACCCAGTACTTC
cdr3_aa: CSGAYQETQYF

v_call: TRBV30
d_call: NA
j_call: TRBJ2-2
clone_size: NA
cdr3_nt: TGTGCCTGGTGGAGGCCCTATAACACCGGGGAGCTGTTTTTT
cdr3_aa: CAWWRPYNTGELFF

v_call: TRBV6-1
d_call: NA
j_call: TRBJ1-5
clone_size: NA
cdr3_nt: TGTGCCAGCGGGCAGACGAGGGTTCAGCCCCAGCATTTT
cdr3_aa: CASGQTRVQPQHF

v_call: TRBV29-1
d_call: NA
j_call: TRBJ2-1
clone_size: NA
cdr3_nt: TGCAGCGTCTGGGGGTCATTTCTCAATGAGCAGTTCTTC
cdr3_aa: CSVWGSFLNEQFF

v_call: TRBV6-4
d_call: NA
j_call: TRBJ1-2
clone_size: NA
cdr3_nt: TGTGCCAGCAGCGCCGGACCGAGGGGCTATGGCTACACCTTC
cdr3_aa: CASSAGPRGYGYTF

v_call: TRBV5-1
d_call: TRBD1
j_call: TRBJ2-2
clone_size: NA
cdr3_nt: TGCGCCAGCAGCTTGGCCGGACAGGGTAACACCGGGGAGCTGTTTTTT
cdr3_aa: CASSLAGQGNTGELFF

v_call: TRBV5-1
d_call: NA
j_call: TRBJ1-3
clone_size: NA
cdr3_nt: TGCGCCAGCAGCTTGGAATCGAGCTGGACATCTGGAAACACCATATATTTT
cdr3_aa: CASSLESSWTSGNTIYF

v_call: TRBV7-9
d_call: NA
j_call: TRBJ2-5
clone_size: NA
cdr3_nt: TGTGCCAGCAGCCCACCCGGGGGCGATGAGACCCAGTACTTC
cdr3_aa: CASSPPGGDETQYF

v_call: TRBV7-9
d_call: NA
j_call: TRBJ1-1
clone_size: NA
cdr3_nt: TGTGCCAGCAGCTTATTGACGGCAATGAACACTGAAGCTTTCTTT
cdr3_aa: CASSLLTAMNTEAFF

v_call: TRBV30
d_call: NA
j_call: TRBJ1-5
clone_size: NA
cdr3_nt: TGTGCCTGGAGTGTACTAGGGGGAGTGGGTCAGCCCCAGCATTTT
cdr3_aa: CAWSVLGGVGQPQHF

v_call: TRBV2
d_call: TRBD2
j_call: TRBJ2-1
clone_size: NA
cdr3_nt: TGTGCCAGCAGTGAGACTAGCGGGTGGGTGAACTCCTACAATGAGCAGTTCTTC
cdr3_aa: CASSETSGWVNSYNEQFF

v_call: TRBV19
d_call: NA
j_call: TRBJ1-1
clone_size: NA
cdr3_nt: TGTGCCAGTACCCCTGGGACGGTGAACACTGAAGCTTTCTTT
cdr3_aa: CASTPGTVNTEAFF

v_call: TRBV11-2
d_call: NA
j_call: TRBJ1-1
clone_size: NA
cdr3_nt: TGTGCCAGCAGCTTAGGGGGACTATCCGTCTTGGCTTTCTTT
cdr3_aa: CASSLGGLSVLAFF

v_call: TRBV7-3
d_call: NA
j_call: TRBJ2-5
clone_size: few
cdr3_nt: TGTGCCAGCAGCTTGGGCTCCTCCCGGACCCAGTACTTC
cdr3_aa: CASSLGSSRTQYF

v_call: TRBV19
d_call: TRBD1
j_call: TRBJ2-2
clone_size: NA
cdr3_nt: TGTGCCAGTAGTACACCATTACCGGGACAGGGACCCTCATTCACCGGGGAGCTGTTTTTT
cdr3_aa: CASSTPLPGQGPSFTGELFF

v_call: TRBV4-2
d_call: TRBD2
j_call: TRBJ2-1
clone_size: NA
cdr3_nt: TGTGCCAGCAGCCAAAGACTAGCGGGGAGCACCTACAATGAGCAGTTCTTC
cdr3_aa: CASSQRLAGSTYNEQFF

v_call: TRBV15
d_call: NA
j_call: TRBJ1-3
clone_size: NA
cdr3_nt: TGTGCCACCAGCAGCCAGCTGGAGGTTGGAAACACCATATATTTT
cdr3_aa: CATSSQLEVGNTIYF

v_call: TRBV7-8
d_call: TRBD1
j_call: TRBJ1-2
clone_size: NA
cdr3_nt: TGTGCCAGCAGCTTCGTCCAGGGGGCTTCAGGGTATGGCTACACCTTC
cdr3_aa: CASSFVQGASGYGYTF

v_call: TRBV6-5
d_call: NA
j_call: TRBJ2-1
clone_size: NA
cdr3_nt: TGTGCCAGCAGTTACGGGGCAGCCTACAATGAGCAGTTCTTC
cdr3_aa: CASSYGAAYNEQFF

v_call: TRBV4-1
d_call: NA
j_call: TRBJ1-2
clone_size: NA
cdr3_nt: TGCGCCAGCAGCCAAGAATCGTTGGGGGCTAGATACTATGGCTACACCTTC
cdr3_aa: CASSQESLGARYYGYTF

v_call: TRBV5-8
d_call: TRBD2
j_call: TRBJ2-3
clone_size: NA
cdr3_nt: TGTGCCAGCAGCAGGGGACTAGCGGGGTCCACAGATACGCAGTATTTT
cdr3_aa: CASSRGLAGSTDTQYF